One and the same sample provided the 2 T cell receptor beta chains below, sequenced in a study of long-term antiretroviral therapy in people with HIV. Running of the v3.0 immunoSEQ assay took place at survey level. Assay used: immunoSEQ multiplex PCR; TCRdb lists only in-frame clones, some missing. The sample carries tens of thousands of clones, 80% recorded once. Sequenced here: unsorted PBMCs, sampled 0.3 years after starting antiretroviral therapy. Receptors were obtained from a man aged 35-49 years with HIV.

This sequence joins TRBV7-8 and TRBJ2-7; D ambiguous. V shed 5 bases and J shed 1 base, with 9 bases lying between them. This CDR3 has 13 residues. Germline V gene sequence: CDR1 SGHVS, CDR2 FQNEAQ. CDR3 in DNA: TGTGCCAGCAGCCCCGGGCCGTCCTACGAGCAGTACTTC. Its protein product is CASSPGPSYEQYF.

This clone was found a few times. This rearrangement joins TRBV19 to TRBJ2-7, with 7 bases lining up with TRBD1. V lost 3 bases, J lost 2 bases, and 10 bases stayed unmatched. There are 16 residues in the CDR3. Germline lookup yields CDR1 LNHDA and CDR2 SQIVND (reference sequence). CDR3 region: CASSISGTVGTYEQYF. The DNA of the CDR3 is TGTGCCAGTAGTATCTCCGGGACAGTGGGTACCTACGAGCAGTACTTC.